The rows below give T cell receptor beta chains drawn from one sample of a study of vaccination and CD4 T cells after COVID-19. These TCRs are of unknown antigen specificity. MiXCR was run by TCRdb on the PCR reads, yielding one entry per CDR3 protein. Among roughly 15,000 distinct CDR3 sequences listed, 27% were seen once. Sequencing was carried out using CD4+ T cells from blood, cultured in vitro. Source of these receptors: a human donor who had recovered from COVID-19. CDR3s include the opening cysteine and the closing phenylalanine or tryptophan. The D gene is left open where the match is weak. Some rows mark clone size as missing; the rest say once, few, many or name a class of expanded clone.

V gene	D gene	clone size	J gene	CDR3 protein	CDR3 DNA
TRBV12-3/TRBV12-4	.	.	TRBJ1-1	CASSVGQPITEAFF	TGTGCCAGCAGTGTCGGACAGCCGATCACTGAAGCTTTCTTT
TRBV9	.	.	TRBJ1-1	CATSSLTGDLSEAFF	TGTGCCACCTCATCACTTACCGGGGACCTCTCTGAAGCTTTCTTT
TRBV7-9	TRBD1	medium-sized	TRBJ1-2	CASSLTGVGYTF	TGTGCCAGCAGTCTCACAGGGGTCGGCTACACCTTC
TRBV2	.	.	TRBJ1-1	CASKLSGLTNTEAFF	TGTGCCAGCAAACTAAGCGGGTTGACGAACACTGAAGCTTTCTTT
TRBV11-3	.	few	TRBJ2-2	CASSWGTGELFF	TGTGCCAGCAGCTGGGGCACCGGGGAGCTGTTTTTT
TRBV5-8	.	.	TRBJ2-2	CASRRDGTGELFF	TGTGCCAGCAGGCGGGACGGTACCGGGGAGCTGTTTTTT
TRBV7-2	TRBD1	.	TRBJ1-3	CASSSYRGLGNTIYF	TGTGCCAGCAGCTCCTACAGGGGACTCGGAAACACCATATATTTT
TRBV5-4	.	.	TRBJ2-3	CASSYPGLGSTDTQYF	TGTGCCAGCAGTTACCCGGGACTCGGTAGCACAGATACGCAGTATTTT
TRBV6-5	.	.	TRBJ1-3	CASSYSSSTGNTIYF	TGTGCCAGCAGTTACTCGTCCAGTACAGGAAACACCATATATTTT
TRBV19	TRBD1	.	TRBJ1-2	CASSSQTGGSYGYTF	TGTGCCAGTAGTTCGCAAACAGGGGGCAGCTATGGCTACACCTTC
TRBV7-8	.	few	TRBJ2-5	CASGTLPHGETQYF	TGTGCCAGCGGCACCTTACCCCATGGGGAGACCCAGTACTTC
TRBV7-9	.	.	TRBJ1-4	CASRGASEKLFF	TGTGCCAGTCGGGGGGCTTCCGAAAAACTGTTTTTT
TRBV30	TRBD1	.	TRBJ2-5	CAWSVGTGGLKTQYF	TGTGCCTGGAGTGTAGGAACAGGGGGCTTGAAGACCCAGTACTTC
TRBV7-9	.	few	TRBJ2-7	CASSPGLTGAGPQYF	TGTGCCAGCAGCCCAGGCCTGACCGGAGCTGGGCCGCAGTACTTC
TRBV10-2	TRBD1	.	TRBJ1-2	CASGQGAILSDNYGYTF	TGCGCCAGCGGACAGGGGGCAATTCTCTCGGATAACTATGGCTACACCTTC
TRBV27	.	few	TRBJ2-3	CASSLRGARTDTQYF	TGTGCCAGCAGTTTAAGGGGGGCCCGCACAGATACGCAGTATTTT
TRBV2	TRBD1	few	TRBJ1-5	CASSGPGGGSNQPQHF	TGTGCCAGCAGTGGCCCAGGGGGGGGCAGCAATCAGCCCCAGCATTTT
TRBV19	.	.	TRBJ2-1	CASSIIGGLSYNEQFF	TGTGCCAGTAGTATTATCGGCGGGCTGTCCTACAATGAGCAGTTCTTC
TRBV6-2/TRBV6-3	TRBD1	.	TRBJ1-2	CASNSNRGEAFEGYTF	TGTGCCAGCAATTCCAACAGGGGCGAAGCCTTTGAAGGCTACACCTTC
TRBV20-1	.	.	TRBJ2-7	CSARDSFRLSYEQYF	TGCAGTGCTAGAGATAGTTTTAGGTTATCCTACGAGCAGTACTTC
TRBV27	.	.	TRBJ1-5	CVSSLEPKQPQHF	TGTGTCAGCAGTTTGGAACCCAAGCAGCCCCAGCATTTT
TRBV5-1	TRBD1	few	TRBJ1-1	CASSRPPGGMILEDTEAFF	TGCGCCAGCAGTCGCCCTCCAGGGGGGATGATTCTTGAGGACACTGAAGCTTTCTTT
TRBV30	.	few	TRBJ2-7	CAWSVTASYEQYF	TGTGCCTGGAGTGTAACAGCTTCCTACGAGCAGTACTTC
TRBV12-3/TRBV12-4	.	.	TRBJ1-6	CASSPRPLQYNSPLHF	TGTGCCAGCAGCCCCAGACCCTTACAATATAATTCACCCCTCCACTTT
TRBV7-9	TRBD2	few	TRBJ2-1	CASSRHGGGYNEQFF	TGTGCCAGCAGCAGACATGGCGGGGGGTACAATGAGCAGTTCTTC
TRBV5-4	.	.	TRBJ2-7	CASSLRHSGSYEQYF	TGTGCCAGCAGCTTGAGACACTCAGGTAGCTACGAGCAGTACTTC
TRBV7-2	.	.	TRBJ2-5	CASSLVQQETQYF	TGTGCCAGCAGCTTAGTCCAGCAAGAGACCCAGTACTTC
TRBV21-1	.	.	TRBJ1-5	CASSGPPGQANNQPQHF	TGTGCCAGCAGCGGGCCCCCAGGACAGGCCAACAATCAGCCCCAGCATTTT
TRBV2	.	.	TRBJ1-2	CASSLLREADGYTF	TGTGCCAGCAGCCTGCTTAGGGAGGCAGATGGCTACACCTTC
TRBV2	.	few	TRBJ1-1	CASSTQGTNTEAFF	TGTGCCAGCTCCACTCAGGGTACAAACACTGAAGCTTTCTTT
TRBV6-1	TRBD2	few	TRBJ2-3	CASSGLAGALSTDTQYF	TGTGCCAGCAGTGGACTAGCGGGGGCGCTGAGCACAGATACGCAGTATTTT
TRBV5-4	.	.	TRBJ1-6	CASSRDGNSPLHF	TGTGCCAGCAGCCGCGACGGAAATTCACCCCTCCACTTT
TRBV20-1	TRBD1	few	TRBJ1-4	CSARARQGTNEKLFF	TGCAGTGCTAGAGCTAGACAGGGTACAAATGAAAAACTGTTTTTT
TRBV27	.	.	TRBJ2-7	CASRPGPTSYEQYF	TGTGCCAGCAGACCGGGACCGACCTCCTACGAGCAGTACTTC
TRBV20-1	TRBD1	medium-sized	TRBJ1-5	CSAASGTGGNQPQHF	TGCAGTGCTGCCTCCGGGACAGGGGGCAATCAGCCCCAGCATTTT
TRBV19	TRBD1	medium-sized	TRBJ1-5	CASSPRGQGASPQHF	TGTGCCAGTAGTCCCCGGGGACAGGGGGCCTCGCCCCAGCATTTT
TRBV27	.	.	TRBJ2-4	CASSLQYGTLGIQYF	TGTGCCAGCAGTTTGCAATACGGGACACTAGGCATTCAGTACTTC
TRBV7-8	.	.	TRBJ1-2	CASSDRSGNYGYTF	TGTGCCAGCAGCGACAGGTCGGGTAACTATGGCTACACCTTC
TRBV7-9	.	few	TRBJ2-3	CASNWGGTDTQYF	TGTGCCAGCAATTGGGGGGGCACAGATACGCAGTATTTT
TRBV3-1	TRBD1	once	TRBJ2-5	CASSQLDRGPRETQYF	TGTGCCAGCAGCCAGCTGGACAGGGGGCCGCGGGAGACCCAGTACTTC
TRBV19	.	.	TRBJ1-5	CASNPGYSNQPQHF	TGTGCCAGTAATCCAGGGTATAGCAATCAGCCCCAGCATTTT
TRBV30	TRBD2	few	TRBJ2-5	CAWNAGGKETQYF	TGTGCCTGGAACGCGGGGGGGAAAGAGACCCAGTACTTC
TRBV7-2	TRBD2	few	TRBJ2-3	CASSFLPQGGRADTQYF	TGTGCCAGCAGCTTCTTGCCCCAGGGAGGGAGGGCAGATACGCAGTATTTT
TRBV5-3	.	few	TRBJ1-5	CASSLVGSNQPQHF	TGTGCCAGCAGCTTGGTGGGTAGCAATCAGCCCCAGCATTTT
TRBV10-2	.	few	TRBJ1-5	CASRGNSNQPQHF	TGCGCCAGCAGAGGGAATAGCAATCAGCCCCAGCATTTT
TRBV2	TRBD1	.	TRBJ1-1	CASSLQGARTEAFF	TGTGCCAGCAGTTTACAGGGGGCTCGAACTGAAGCTTTCTTT
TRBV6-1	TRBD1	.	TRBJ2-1	CASSETGGANNEQFF	TGTGCCAGCAGTGAAACAGGGGGCGCCAACAATGAGCAGTTCTTC
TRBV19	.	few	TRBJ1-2	CASSMVGARYYGYTF	TGTGCCAGTAGTATGGTAGGGGCGCGTTACTATGGCTACACCTTC